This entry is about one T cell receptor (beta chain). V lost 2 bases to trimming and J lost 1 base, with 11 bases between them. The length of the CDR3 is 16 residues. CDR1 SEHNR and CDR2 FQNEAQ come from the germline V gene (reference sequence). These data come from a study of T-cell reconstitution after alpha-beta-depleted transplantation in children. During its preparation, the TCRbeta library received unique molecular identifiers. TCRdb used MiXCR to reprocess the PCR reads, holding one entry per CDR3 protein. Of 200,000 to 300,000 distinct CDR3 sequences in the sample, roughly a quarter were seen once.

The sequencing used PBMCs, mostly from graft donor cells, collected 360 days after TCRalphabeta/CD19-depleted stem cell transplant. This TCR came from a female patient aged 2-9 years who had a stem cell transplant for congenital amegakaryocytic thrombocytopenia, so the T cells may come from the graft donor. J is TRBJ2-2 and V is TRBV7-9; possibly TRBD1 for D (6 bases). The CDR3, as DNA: TGTGCCAGCAGCTTACCCCCGACAGGGAACACCGGGGAGCTGTTTTTT. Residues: CASSLPPTGNTGELFF.